A selection of T cell receptor beta chains follows, all from one sample in a study of shared clonotypes between healthy human individuals. Measured with immunoSEQ multiplex PCR; TCRdb has only the in-frame clones, and not every one. Altogether roughly 2.1 million clones are present, 93% being singletons, with the ten largest covering 1.5% to 2%. What was sequenced was naive CD8+ T cells from PBMCs. The receptors derive from a man in his late teens or twenties in good health. Some clones in this sample may be carry-over from other donors' samples. Both conserved end residues are trimmed from each CDR3. Fields, in order: V gene, clone size, D gene, CDR3 protein. A D gene is named only where the DNA matches it firmly. Only some rows state a clone size, as once, few, many or a class for expanded clones.

V: TRBV11-3
size: -
D: -
CDR3: ASSTRLTGELF

V: TRBV7-9
size: -
D: -
CDR3: ARGDTGELF

V: TRBV19
size: -
D: TRBD2
CDR3: ASSPRTSGTETQY

V: TRBV10-2
size: -
D: -
CDR3: ASSGSSSYNEQF

V: TRBV9
size: -
D: -
CDR3: ASSPYTGIHEQY

V: TRBV28
size: -
D: -
CDR3: ATRDFLFALTDTQY

V: TRBV4-3
size: -
D: -
CDR3: ASSQRRHQETQY

V: TRBV27
size: -
D: TRBD1
CDR3: ASSVGTGGSGNTIY

V: TRBV19
size: -
D: -
CDR3: ASSIGGQFRYEQY

V: TRBV11-2
size: -
D: -
CDR3: ASSMGSPEAF

V: TRBV4-1
size: -
D: TRBD2
CDR3: ASSHRTSGPYEQY

V: TRBV11-1
size: -
D: -
CDR3: ASSLAQSWREQY

V: TRBV4-1
size: -
D: -
CDR3: ASSQPRGSYEQY

V: TRBV27
size: -
D: -
CDR3: ASSLLGSGNTIY

V: TRBV5-1
size: -
D: TRBD2
CDR3: ASSPKGLAAAYNEQF

V: TRBV11-2
size: few
D: -
CDR3: ASSLAGRGNTIY

V: TRBV9
size: -
D: -
CDR3: ASSGYTGELF

V: TRBV6-1
size: -
D: -
CDR3: ASSGYIDSYEQY

V: TRBV5-6
size: -
D: -
CDR3: ASSFELDTEAF

V: TRBV27
size: -
D: TRBD2
CDR3: ASRRGDISYEQY

V: TRBV10-2
size: -
D: -
CDR3: ATNRGGYTEAF

V: TRBV27
size: -
D: TRBD1
CDR3: ASSPRQGSTGELF

V: TRBV27
size: -
D: TRBD1
CDR3: ASSLQGGFGNEQY

V: TRBV5-5
size: -
D: TRBD2
CDR3: ASSLRTSVDEQY

V: TRBV6-1
size: -
D: -
CDR3: ASSDRTNEQY

V: TRBV27
size: once
D: TRBD1
CDR3: ASSETGYSPSGYT

V: TRBV7-9
size: -
D: -
CDR3: ASSSGMFSYEQY